This T cell receptor (beta chain) was sequenced for a study of human T cells and chemical hapten exposure. Study background: Each patient's scalp received weekly diphenylcyclopropenone throughout the approximately 25-week study. General study points: Correlating positively with patch test score were the PT1 expanded TCR counts. Significantly more large CDR3 similarity clusters arose among expanded TCRs than among controls.

Germline V CDR1 and CDR2: MNHEY, SVGAGI. This CDR3 has 18 amino acids. Deletions cut 7 bases from V and 5 bases from J, with 27 bases between. Time point here: patch test 2, 6 weeks after DPC sensitization. As to treatment: therapeutic diphenylcyclopropenone sensitization with weekly scalp DPC. In the library, unique molecular identifiers were attached to individual cDNA molecules. TCRdb independently ran MiXCR on the RACE reads; one entry per CDR3 protein. Here the sample spans tens of thousands of distinct CDR3 sequences, about 9% being singletons. A few counts support this clonotype. The antigen remains unidentified.

The V call is TRBV6-5, the J call TRBJ2-1, with a tentative D call TRBD2 (7 bases). This clonotype was obtained from a woman aged 45-65 years with alopecia areata. Some clones in this sample may be carry-over from other donors' samples. The source was whole blood, collected in connection with sensitization to the hapten diphenylcyclopropenone (DPC). In nucleotides, the CDR3 is TGTGCCAGCATCTCATGGGGGGCGGGGGCCCCTAAAAACAATGAGCAGTTCTTC. Translating it yields CASISWGAGAPKNNEQFF.